Listed here are 11 T cell receptor beta chains from one sample, sequenced in a study of neurological immune-mediated disorders. TCRdb reprocessed the 5' RACE reads with MiXCR, giving one entry per CDR3 protein. Among 45,000 to 65,000 distinct CDR3 sequences listed, 4% to 5.5% were seen once. The source material was PBMCs. The receptor set was obtained from a man aged 45-65 years with multiple sclerosis.

This clonotype was detected ten times or more. The chain has TRBV4-1 and TRBJ2-7; no definite D call. This CDR3 has 15 residues. CDR1 MGHRA and CDR2 YSYEKL come from the germline V gene. Deletions cut 0 bases from V and 3 bases from J, with 12 bases between. The CDR3 nucleotides are TGCGCCAGCAGCCAAGATGAGAACACGGACTACGAGCAGTACTTC. Residues: CASSQDENTDYEQYF.

This clonotype was counted many times. V is TRBV7-9 and J is TRBJ1-2, with D uncertain. The V gene lost 0 bases and the J gene lost 4 bases, with 6 bases spanning the gap. Germline CDR1 reads SEHNR; CDR2 reads FQNEAQ (reference sequence). The CDR3 length is 13 residues. The CDR3 here is CASSLAASYGYTF. The DNA for the CDR3 is TGTGCCAGCAGCTTAGCGGCCAGCTATGGCTACACCTTC.

This clonotype has at least ten counts. This chain links TRBV7-9 with TRBJ2-7; D remains ambiguous. V was clipped by 0 bases and J by 2 bases, with 17 bases between them. Germline CDR1 is SEHNR and CDR2 is FQNEAQ (reference sequence). This CDR3 is 17 amino acids long. The CDR3 is CASSLASRQPPTYEQYF. In DNA form, the CDR3 reads TGTGCCAGCAGCTTAGCCTCGAGGCAGCCTCCAACCTACGAGCAGTACTTC.

The chain joins TRBV12-3 or TRBV12-4 to TRBJ2-1; D remains ambiguous. The CDR3 is made up of 12 amino acids. Trimming took 10 bases from V and 7 from J, leaving 14 bases between them. The chain's CDR3 is CATRNRKNEQFF. The CDR3 coding sequence is TGTGCCACCCGGAACCGAAAGAATGAGCAGTTCTTC.

Regarding this clonotype: Sequence at one end of the junction differs from germline and may be a read error. V gene TRBV7-3 combines with J gene TRBJ2-3; D unresolved. CDR3 length equals 14 residues. Germline V gene lookup returns CDR1 SGHTA and CDR2 FQGTGA. The CDR3 DNA follows: TGTGCCAGCAGCCCGGGCAGGAACACAGATACACAGTATTTT. This codes for CASSPGRNTDTQYF.

This clonotype appeared many times. This sequence joins TRBV7-8 and TRBJ2-1; 8 bases map to TRBD2. After removal of 0 bases from V and 8 bases from J, the junction contained 9 bases not matched to a gene. The CDR3 consists of 16 residues. CDR1 is SGHVS and CDR2 is FQNEAQ in the germline V gene. Here the CDR3 DNA reads TGTGCCAGCAGCTTAGCGAGGACTAGCATTGGGCATGAGCAGTTCTTC. Protein product: CASSLARTSIGHEQFF.

This clonotype has just a few counts. The chain uses TRBV5-1 and TRBJ2-7, with 11 bases that match TRBD1. The CDR3 has 15 residues. Germline values: CDR1 SGHRS, CDR2 YFSETQ. V dropped 3 bases and J dropped 2; count of bases not matched to a gene: 4. The CDR3 loop reads CASSSSGQGAYEQYF. The CDR3 nucleotides read TGCGCCAGCAGCTCCTCGGGACAGGGGGCCTACGAGCAGTACTTC.

V usage is TRBV11-2 and J usage is TRBJ1-2, with D possibly matching TRBD1 (5 bases). Germline loops: CDR1 SGHAT, CDR2 FQNNGV. The CDR3 has 14 residues. Trimming took off 1 base at V and 6 bases at J, with 12 bases between the two ends. The chain's CDR3 is CASSLAGISHGYTF. CDR3 nucleotide sequence: TGTGCCAGCAGCTTAGCAGGGATCTCGCATGGCTACACCTTC.

This clonotype was counted ten times or more. The V gene is TRBV5-6, the J gene TRBJ1-3; a possible D gene is TRBD1 (6 bases). The CDR3 extends over 14 amino acids. Germline V gene sequence: CDR1 SGHDT, CDR2 YYEEEE. Trimming stripped 1 base from V and 1 base from J, with 6 bases between. The CDR3 nucleotides read TGTGCCAGCAGCTTGAGGGGGTCTGGAAACACCATATATTTT. Amino acid sequence: CASSLRGSGNTIYF.

This clonotype was seen many times. The gene calls are TRBV6-1 and TRBJ2-6; D is perhaps TRBD1 or TRBD2 (5 bases each). V gave up 6 bases and J gave up 3 bases, with 9 bases separating them. The germline V gene has CDR1 MNHNS and CDR2 SASEGT. The CDR3 loop spans 14 amino acids. CDR3 region: CASSGAGGANVLTF. DNA of the CDR3: TGTGCCAGCAGCGGGGCAGGTGGGGCCAACGTCCTGACTTTC.

The chain links TRBV20-1 to TRBJ2-7, with 16 bases fitting TRBD2. CDR3 length: 16 residues. V lost 6 bases, J lost 6 bases, and 11 bases stayed unmatched. In germline, CDR1 is DFQATT, CDR2 SNEGSKA (reference sequence). In nucleotides, the CDR3 is TGCAGTGCACTCCCGGGACTAGCGGGAGGGCCGATCGAGCAGTACTTC. Translation gives CSALPGLAGGPIEQYF.